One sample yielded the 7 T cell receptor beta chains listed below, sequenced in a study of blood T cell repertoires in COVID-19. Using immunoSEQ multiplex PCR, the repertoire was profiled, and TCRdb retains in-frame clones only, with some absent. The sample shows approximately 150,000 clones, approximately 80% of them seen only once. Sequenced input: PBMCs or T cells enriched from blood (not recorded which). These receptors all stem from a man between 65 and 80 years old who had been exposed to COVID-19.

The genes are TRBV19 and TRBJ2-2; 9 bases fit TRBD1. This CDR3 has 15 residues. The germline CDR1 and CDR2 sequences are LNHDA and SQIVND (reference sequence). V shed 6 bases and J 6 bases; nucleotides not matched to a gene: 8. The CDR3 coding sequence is TGTGCCAGTAGATTTGGGACAGGGACGTCCGGGGAGCTGTTTTTT. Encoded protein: CASRFGTGTSGELFF.

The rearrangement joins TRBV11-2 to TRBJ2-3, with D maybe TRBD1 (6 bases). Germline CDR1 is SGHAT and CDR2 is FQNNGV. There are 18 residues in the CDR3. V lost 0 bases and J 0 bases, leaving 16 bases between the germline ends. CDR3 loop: CASSLEGPGALSTDTQYF. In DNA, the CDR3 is TGTGCCAGCAGCTTAGAAGGCCCAGGGGCGCTCAGCACAGATACGCAGTATTTT.

DNA for the CDR3: TGCGCCAGCAGTGAGTCCCAGGGGGGACAGGGGCAAAAGGACTATGGCTACACCTTC. It encodes CASSESQGGQGQKDYGYTF. The chain links TRBV10-1 to TRBJ1-2; 10 bases map to TRBD1. Trimming cost V 0 bases and J 3 bases; bases outside gene matches: 13. CDR3 length equals 19 residues. CDR1 and CDR2 from the germline V gene are WNHNN and SYGVQD (reference sequence).

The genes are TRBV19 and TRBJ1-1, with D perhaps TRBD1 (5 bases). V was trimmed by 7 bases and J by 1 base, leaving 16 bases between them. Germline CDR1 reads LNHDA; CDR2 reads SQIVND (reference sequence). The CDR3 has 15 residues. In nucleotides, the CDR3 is TGTGCCAGTATGTCTGAGGGGCGGGGGAACACTGAAGCTTTCTTT. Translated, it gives CASMSEGRGNTEAFF.

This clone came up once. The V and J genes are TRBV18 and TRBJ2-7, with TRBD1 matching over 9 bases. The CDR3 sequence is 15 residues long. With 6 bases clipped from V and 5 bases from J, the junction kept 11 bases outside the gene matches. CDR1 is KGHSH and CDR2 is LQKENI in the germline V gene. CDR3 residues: CASSRRTGDQNEQYF. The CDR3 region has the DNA TGTGCCAGCTCCCGAAGGACAGGGGATCAGAACGAGCAGTACTTC.

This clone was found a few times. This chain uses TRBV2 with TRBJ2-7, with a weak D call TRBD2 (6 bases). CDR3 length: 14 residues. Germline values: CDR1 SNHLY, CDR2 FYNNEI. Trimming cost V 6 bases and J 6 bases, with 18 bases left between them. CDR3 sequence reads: CASRATRTIGEQYF. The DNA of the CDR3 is TGTGCCAGCAGGGCGACTAGAACTATAGGCGAGCAGTACTTC.

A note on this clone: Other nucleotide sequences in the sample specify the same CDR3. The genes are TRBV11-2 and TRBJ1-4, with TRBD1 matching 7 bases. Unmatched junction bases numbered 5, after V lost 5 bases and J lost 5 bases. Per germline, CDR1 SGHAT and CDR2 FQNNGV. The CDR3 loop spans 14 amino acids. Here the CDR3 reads CASSLDRVNEKLFF. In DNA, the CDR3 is TGTGCCAGCAGCCTCGACAGGGTAAATGAAAAACTGTTTTTT. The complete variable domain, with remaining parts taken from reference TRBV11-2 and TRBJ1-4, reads EAGVAQSPRYKIIEKRQSVAFWCNPISGHATLYWYQQILGQGPKLLIQFQNNGVVDDSQLPKDRFSAERLKGVDSTLKIQPAKLEDSAVYLCASSLDRVNEKLFFGSGTQLSVL.